These 13 T cell receptor beta chains originate from one sample sequenced in a study of blood T cell repertoires in COVID-19. The data were produced by immunoSEQ multiplex PCR, yet TCRdb's version contains in-frame clones alone and is incomplete. The sample holds 75,000 to 90,000 clones; about 80% are singletons and the top ten take about 12%. Sample: peripheral blood. Receptors originate from a woman in her forties with active or convalescent COVID-19.

The V call is TRBV15, the J call TRBJ2-1, with 7 nucleotides matching TRBD2. V was clipped by 4 bases and J by 5 bases; unmatched bases: 5. CDR1 LNHNV and CDR2 YYDKDF come from the germline V gene (reference sequence). CDR3 length: 14 amino acids. Here the CDR3 reads CATSIFLADNEQFF. The CDR3 nucleotides read TGTGCCACCAGCATTTTTCTAGCGGACAATGAGCAGTTCTTC.

The chain is built from TRBV9 and TRBJ2-3; 7 bases map to TRBD1. Germline trimming cut 3 bases from V and 2 bases from J; bases unmatched to any gene: 9. The germline CDR1 and CDR2 sequences are SGDLS and YYNGEE. There are 16 residues in the CDR3. In DNA, the CDR3 is TGTGCCAGCAGCGCCCCCGGGACAGCCTACACAGATACGCAGTATTTT. It codes for CASSAPGTAYTDTQYF. Based on the CDR3 plus reference TRBV9 and TRBJ2-3, the full variable domain is DSGVTQTPKHLITATGQRVTLRCSPRSGDLSVYWYQQSLDQGLQFLIQYYNGEERAKGNILERFSAQQFPDLHSELNLSSLELGDSALYFCASSAPGTAYTDTQYFGPGTRLTVL.

The CDR3 bases are TGTGCCAGCAGCCGAAACACCGGGACAGGGTTCGGGGGGGAGCTGTTTTTT. Translation: CASSRNTGTGFGGELFF. The V and J genes are TRBV5-5 and TRBJ2-2; TRBD1 aligns across 9 bases. The CDR3 has 17 amino acids. After removal of 4 bases from V and 8 bases from J, the junction contained 15 bases not matched to a gene. The germline V gene has CDR1 SGHKS and CDR2 YYEKEE (reference sequence).

The CDR3 DNA reads as TGCGCCAGCAGCTTCACCGGGGAAACTGAAGCTTTCTTT. It codes for CASSFTGETEAFF. The rearrangement links TRBV5-1 to TRBJ1-1, with D unclear. The V gene's germline CDR1 is SGHRS and CDR2 YFSETQ. The V and J ends lost 2 bases and 5 bases respectively, with 10 bases between them. The CDR3 is made up of 13 amino acids.

The chain couples TRBV12-3 or TRBV12-4 to TRBJ2-2, with 9 bases lining up with TRBD1. Trimming took 6 bases from V and 5 from J; bases not matched to a gene: 1. The CDR3 is 13 residues long. CDR3 region: CASRGQGTGELFF. CDR3 DNA: TGTGCCAGCAGGGGACAGGGAACCGGGGAGCTGTTTTTT.

The genes are TRBV30 and TRBJ1-2, with D possibly TRBD1 on 5 matching bases. Per the germline V gene, CDR1 is GTSNPN and CDR2 is SVGIG (reference sequence). The CDR3 length is 12 residues. V gave up 3 bases and J gave up 6 bases, with 11 bases separating them. The CDR3 DNA reads as TGTGCCTGGAGGGCAGGGAGGAATGGCTACACCTTC. This gives the protein CAWRAGRNGYTF.

This chain uses TRBV27 with TRBJ2-1; D remains ambiguous. The germline gives CDR1 MNHEY, CDR2 SMNVEV (reference sequence). The CDR3 totals 12 residues. Trimming took off 5 bases at V and 4 bases at J, with 6 bases between the two ends. The CDR3 reads CASSPSYNEQFF. CDR3 DNA: TGTGCCAGCAGTCCGAGTTACAATGAGCAGTTCTTC.

The V call is TRBV5-1, the J call TRBJ1-2; TRBD1 matches at 8 bases. V lost 4 bases to trimming and J lost 7 bases; unmatched junction nucleotides: 18. CDR3 length: 17 amino acids. Germline lookup yields CDR1 SGHRS and CDR2 YFSETQ. Here the CDR3 reads CASSPIYGTGLKGGYTF. DNA of the CDR3: TGCGCCAGCAGCCCTATTTACGGGACAGGTTTAAAGGGTGGCTACACCTTC.

CDR3 sequence (DNA): TGTGCCAGCAGTTTAGGGATGGTACTAGCGCAGGGCGAGCAGTACTTC. This codes for CASSLGMVLAQGEQYF. The chain recombines TRBV28 with TRBJ2-7; 7 bases agree with TRBD2. Unmatched junction bases numbered 13, after V lost 2 bases and J lost 6 bases. Germline V CDR1 and CDR2: MDHEN, SYDVKM. CDR3 size: 16 residues.

This sequence joins TRBV6-1 and TRBJ1-2; tentative D call: TRBD1 (5 bases). The CDR3 is 14 amino acids. CDR1 is MNHNS, CDR2 SASEGT, per germline. Trimming left V 3 bases short and J 1 base short, with 9 bases between. The CDR3 bases are TGTGCCAGCAGTGAGGGGCTCGGTAACTATGGCTACACCTTC. Translation: CASSEGLGNYGYTF.

This clone was detected a few times. The rearrangement uses TRBV6-6 and TRBJ1-4; D remains ambiguous. The CDR3 totals 14 residues. Trimming shortened V by 2 bases and J by 4 bases, and 8 bases separated the two germline ends. From germline, CDR1 is MNHNY and CDR2 SVGAGI (reference sequence). The CDR3 DNA is TGTGCCAGCAGTTACCCTGAGGGTAATGAAAAACTGTTTTTT. Residues: CASSYPEGNEKLFF.

The chain recombines TRBV5-1 with TRBJ2-2; 7 positions agree with TRBD2. J gave up 2 bases and V 5 bases, and 3 bases lay outside the gene matches. Germline CDR1 and CDR2: SGHRS and YFSETQ. The CDR3 is 14 residues long. The CDR3 DNA is TGCGCCAGCAGAAGGGAGGGAAACACCGGGGAGCTGTTTTTT. It encodes CASRREGNTGELFF.

This chain connects TRBV4-3 to TRBJ2-3; 8 bases align to TRBD2. This CDR3 region has 19 residues. The germline V gene encodes CDR1 LGHNA and CDR2 YSLEER. V shed 0 bases and J 0 bases; nucleotides not matched to a gene: 11. In DNA, the CDR3 is TGCGCCAGCAGCCAAGAGTGGGTAGCGGGGCAACAGAGCACAGATACGCAGTATTTT. Translating it yields CASSQEWVAGQQSTDTQYF.